This entry lists 10 T cell receptor beta chains sequenced from one sample in a study of blood T cell repertoires in COVID-19. Clones were read by immunoSEQ multiplex PCR, and TCRdb kept only the in-frame ones, dropping some. This table holds about 140,000 clones, roughly four fifths found once. The sequenced sample consisted of peripheral blood. These receptors came from an elderly woman with active or convalescent COVID-19.

The rearrangement uses TRBV2 and TRBJ1-1; D remains unclear. V lost 4 bases and J lost 1, with 10 bases in between. The CDR3 is made up of 14 amino acids. CDR1 and CDR2 from the germline V gene are SNHLY and FYNNEI. CDR3 nucleotide sequence: TGTGCCAGCAGTGTTCTAGTTCAGAACACTGAAGCTTTCTTT. Its translation: CASSVLVQNTEAFF.

This clone turned up a few times. V gene TRBV6-9 combines with J gene TRBJ2-7, with 8 bases that match TRBD2. The J segment lost 2 bases and the V segment lost 2 bases, leaving 11 bases of the junction unmatched. The CDR3 extends over 17 amino acids. The germline gives CDR1 MNHGY, CDR2 SVAAGI. DNA for the CDR3: TGTGCCAGCAGTTATGAGCAGGGTACGGGACTAGCCTACGAGCAGTACTTC. Its protein is CASSYEQGTGLAYEQYF.

This clone turned up a few times. This rearrangement joins TRBV11-2 to TRBJ2-1; TRBD2 matches at 14 bases. V lost 5 bases, J lost 0 bases, and 6 bases stayed unmatched. The germline gives CDR1 SGHAT, CDR2 FQNNGV. CDR3 length equals 18 residues. CDR3 DNA: TGTGCCAGCAGCGCCGGACTAGCGGGGGGAAGCTCCTACAATGAGCAGTTCTTC. Encoded protein: CASSAGLAGGSSYNEQFF.

The chain employs TRBV18 and TRBJ2-5; 8 bases map to TRBD2. Germline V gives CDR1 KGHSH, CDR2 LQKENI. This CDR3 has 14 amino acids. V lost 0 bases and J lost 5; bases outside the gene matches: 2. The CDR3 is CASSPPSGGETQYF. CDR3 DNA sequence: TGTGCCAGCTCACCACCGTCGGGGGGGGAGACCCAGTACTTC. The full variable domain, with the rest looked up from reference TRBV18 and TRBJ2-5, is NAGVMQNPRHLVRRRGQEARLRCSPMKGHSHVYWYRQLPEEGLKFMVYLQKENIIDESGMPKERFSAEFPKEGPSILRIQQVVRGDSAAYFCASSPPSGGETQYFGPGTRLLVL.

J is TRBJ1-5 and V is TRBV2; a possible D gene is TRBD1 (5 bases). V lost 7 bases and J lost 3, with 13 bases in between. The length of the CDR3 is 14 residues. The germline V gene encodes CDR1 SNHLY and CDR2 FYNNEI. The CDR3 region has the DNA TGTGCCAGCACCAAGGGGTTCTCCAATCAGCCCCAGCATTTT. Amino acids: CASTKGFSNQPQHF. Full variable domain (missing parts from reference TRBV2 and TRBJ1-5): EPEVTQTPSHQVTQMGQEVILRCVPISNHLYFYWYRQILGQKVEFLVSFYNNEISEKSEIFDDQFSVERPDGSNFTLKIRSTKLEDSAMYFCASTKGFSNQPQHFGDGTRLSIL.

The rearrangement links TRBV12-5 to TRBJ1-2; D not resolved. This CDR3 has 12 residues. Germline CDR1 and CDR2: LGHNT and FRNRAP. Trimming stripped 3 bases from V and 5 bases from J, with 7 bases between. The CDR3 spells CASGFEGYGYTF. CDR3 coding DNA: TGTGCTAGTGGTTTTGAGGGTTATGGCTACACCTTC.

The gene calls are TRBV7-9 and TRBJ2-1; 10 nucleotides align to TRBD1. Germline V gene data show CDR1 as SEHNR and CDR2 as FQNEAQ (reference sequence). V dropped 5 bases and J dropped 4; count of bases not matched to a gene: 17. The CDR3 has 19 residues. As DNA, the CDR3 is TGTGCCAGCAGCCCGACGCCGATGACAGGGGGCTTATCATACAATGAGCAGTTCTTC. Translation gives CASSPTPMTGGLSYNEQFF.

The rearrangement links TRBV7-8 to TRBJ2-1; 10 bases agree with TRBD2. The germline V gene has CDR1 SGHVS and CDR2 FQNEAQ. With V trimmed by 3 bases and J by 9 bases, 8 bases remained unmatched. The CDR3 runs 15 residues. CDR3 loop: CASSLGGSGGREQFF. Here the CDR3 DNA reads TGTGCCAGCAGCTTGGGCGGTAGCGGGGGGCGTGAGCAGTTCTTC.

This rearrangement joins TRBV2 to TRBJ2-7; 7 bases fit TRBD2. This CDR3 is 15 amino acids long. Germline values: CDR1 SNHLY, CDR2 FYNNEI. After removal of 8 bases from V and 6 bases from J, the junction contained 16 bases not matched to a gene. In DNA, the CDR3 is TGTGCCAGCCGGACCCTTGGGGGGGGTTACTCCGAGCAGTACTTC. As protein: CASRTLGGGYSEQYF.

Written as DNA, the CDR3 is TGTGCCAGCAGCCGACAGCTGAACACTGAAGCTTTCTTT. It specifies CASSRQLNTEAFF. The chain carries TRBV6-5 and TRBJ1-1; D is perhaps TRBD1 (5 bases). The V and J ends lost 6 bases and 0 bases respectively, with 8 bases between them. Looked up from germline, CDR1 is MNHEY and CDR2 is SVGAGI. CDR3 size: 13 residues.